There are many counts of the clone carrying this TCR beta chain. Its antigen remains unknown. Germline lookup yields CDR1 SGDLS and CDR2 YYNGEE. V shed 0 bases and J 0 bases; nucleotides not matched to a gene: 5. This CDR3 comprises 17 residues. CDR3-region Arm-PCR and iRepertoire HTBI primers produced the TCR beta libraries. In TCRdb, the multiplex PCR reads were re-called with MiXCR into one record per CDR3 protein. In the table there are approximately 250,000 distinct CDR3 sequences, about a sixth of which are singletons. The sample originates from a study of regulatory T cells in long-lasting Graves disease. Overall study: Graves' cases, newly diagnosed, had used antithyroid drugs under 3 months.

Sample time point: newly diagnosed GD, antithyroid drugs for less than 3 months. Scientists built the TCR library using RNA that was extracted from PBMCs. EDTA tubes received roughly 9 milliliters of collected peripheral blood. Study-wide results and caveats: Reduced TCR diversity was observed in persistent Graves' patients versus newly diagnosed patients. Researchers examined only peripheral blood and not thyroid tissue.

The chain uses TRBV9 and TRBJ2-1, with TRBD2 matching 8 bases. This receptor was obtained from a female donor with Graves disease. Sequencing used peripheral blood mononuclear cells (PBMCs), obtained at new diagnosis, from a patient treated with antithyroid drugs. The CDR3 sequence is CASSVVGSGSSYNEQFF. CDR3 nucleotide sequence: TGTGCCAGCAGCGTAGTAGGAAGCGGGAGCTCCTACAATGAGCAGTTCTTC.